Listed below are T cell receptor beta chains from one sample, sequenced in a study of shared clonotypes between healthy human individuals. Data came from immunoSEQ multiplex PCR; TCRdb stores just in-frame clones and leaves some out. The data hold hundreds of thousands of clones, with 98% observed a single time. Sample: naive CD8+ T cells sorted from blood. Source of these receptors: a man aged 25-45 years in good health. Both conserved end residues are part of each CDR3. Fields, in order: D gene, clone size, V gene, CDR3 length, J gene, CDR3 protein, CDR3 DNA. D genes are given only for firm matches. Clone sizes are given selectively: once, few, many, or a class where the clone is expanded.

d_gene: NA
abundance: NA
v_gene: TRBV28
len: 13
j_gene: TRBJ2-3
CDR3aa: CASSPGGPDTQYF
CDR3nt: TGTGCCAGCAGCCCGGGTGGGCCAGATACGCAGTATTTT

d_gene: NA
abundance: NA
v_gene: TRBV10-3
len: 14
j_gene: TRBJ1-1
CDR3aa: CAISESGGNTEAFF
CDR3nt: TGTGCCATCAGTGAGTCCGGAGGGAACACTGAAGCTTTCTTT

d_gene: TRBD2
abundance: NA
v_gene: TRBV7-3
len: 14
j_gene: TRBJ2-1
CDR3aa: CASSSSGSYNEQFF
CDR3nt: TGTGCCAGCAGCTCTAGCGGATCCTACAATGAGCAGTTCTTC

d_gene: NA
abundance: NA
v_gene: TRBV7-2
len: 16
j_gene: TRBJ2-5
CDR3aa: CASSSTRTSWQETQYF
CDR3nt: TGTGCCAGCAGCTCCACGCGAACTAGTTGGCAAGAGACCCAGTACTTC

d_gene: TRBD1
abundance: NA
v_gene: TRBV2
len: 14
j_gene: TRBJ1-2
CDR3aa: CASSAGTGIRGYTF
CDR3nt: TGTGCCAGCAGTGCCGGGACAGGCATTCGCGGCTACACCTTC

d_gene: TRBD1
abundance: NA
v_gene: TRBV14
len: 19
j_gene: TRBJ1-3
CDR3aa: CASSQAQGGPEGRGNTIYF
CDR3nt: TGTGCCAGCAGCCAGGCACAGGGGGGTCCCGAAGGCCGTGGAAACACCATATATTTT

d_gene: TRBD1
abundance: NA
v_gene: TRBV6-6
len: 14
j_gene: TRBJ1-1
CDR3aa: CASRVGTVNTEAFF
CDR3nt: TGTGCCAGCAGGGTGGGGACAGTGAACACTGAAGCTTTCTTT

d_gene: TRBD2
abundance: NA
v_gene: TRBV7-9
len: 16
j_gene: TRBJ2-1
CDR3aa: CASREAGTSGTGEQFF
CDR3nt: TGTGCCAGCAGAGAAGCCGGGACTAGCGGGACGGGTGAGCAGTTCTTC

d_gene: TRBD2
abundance: NA
v_gene: TRBV25-1
len: 12
j_gene: TRBJ2-1
CDR3aa: CASRSSGRVLFF
CDR3nt: TGTGCCAGCAGAAGTAGCGGGAGGGTGCTATTCTTC

d_gene: TRBD2
abundance: NA
v_gene: TRBV11-3
len: 16
j_gene: TRBJ2-3
CDR3aa: CASSPRTSGLIDTQYF
CDR3nt: TGTGCCAGCAGCCCTCGGACTAGCGGGCTAATAGATACGCAGTATTTT

d_gene: NA
abundance: NA
v_gene: TRBV6-5
len: 13
j_gene: TRBJ1-1
CDR3aa: CASIRPGDTEAFF
CDR3nt: TGTGCCAGCATTCGCCCTGGGGACACTGAAGCTTTCTTT

d_gene: TRBD2
abundance: once
v_gene: TRBV27
len: 16
j_gene: TRBJ2-3
CDR3aa: CASSFVTSPSTDTQYF
CDR3nt: TGTGCCAGCAGTTTTGTGACTAGCCCGAGCACAGATACGCAGTATTTT

d_gene: NA
abundance: NA
v_gene: TRBV9
len: 14
j_gene: TRBJ2-3
CDR3aa: CASSVEGATDTQYF
CDR3nt: TGTGCCAGCAGCGTGGAAGGGGCCACAGATACGCAGTATTTT

d_gene: NA
abundance: NA
v_gene: TRBV27
len: 16
j_gene: TRBJ2-7
CDR3aa: CASSQETEIASYEQYF
CDR3nt: TGTGCCAGCAGCCAGGAGACAGAAATCGCCTCCTACGAGCAGTACTTC

d_gene: TRBD2
abundance: once
v_gene: TRBV5-5
len: 14
j_gene: TRBJ2-1
CDR3aa: CASSPPTSGGEQFF
CDR3nt: TGTGCCAGCAGCCCCCCGACTAGCGGGGGGGAGCAGTTCTTC

d_gene: NA
abundance: NA
v_gene: TRBV4-1
len: 16
j_gene: TRBJ2-1
CDR3aa: CASSQEGQLAYNEQFF
CDR3nt: TGCGCCAGCAGCCAAGAAGGCCAGCTGGCCTACAATGAGCAGTTCTTC

d_gene: TRBD2
abundance: NA
v_gene: TRBV7-9
len: 17
j_gene: TRBJ2-1
CDR3aa: CASSLVSGRMRRNEQFF
CDR3nt: TGTGCCAGCAGCTTAGTTAGCGGGAGGATGAGAAGGAATGAGCAGTTCTTC

d_gene: NA
abundance: NA
v_gene: TRBV7-6
len: 14
j_gene: TRBJ2-7
CDR3aa: CASSFGGPTYEQYF
CDR3nt: TGTGCCAGCAGCTTCGGGGGGCCAACCTACGAGCAGTACTTC

d_gene: TRBD1
abundance: NA
v_gene: TRBV2
len: 16
j_gene: TRBJ2-7
CDR3aa: CASSEARQGAVHEQYF
CDR3nt: TGTGCCAGCAGTGAAGCGCGGCAGGGGGCCGTCCACGAGCAGTACTTC

d_gene: NA
abundance: NA
v_gene: TRBV11-3
len: 14
j_gene: TRBJ2-7
CDR3aa: CASSPRDGSYEQYF
CDR3nt: TGTGCCAGCAGCCCCAGGGATGGATCCTACGAGCAGTACTTC

d_gene: NA
abundance: NA
v_gene: TRBV27
len: 9
j_gene: TRBJ2-7
CDR3aa: CASGLEQYF
CDR3nt: TGTGCCAGCGGCCTCGAGCAGTACTTC

d_gene: TRBD2
abundance: NA
v_gene: TRBV7-8
len: 17
j_gene: TRBJ2-1
CDR3aa: CASSLLGVAGVYNEQFF
CDR3nt: TGTGCCAGCAGCTTGTTAGGGGTAGCGGGAGTCTACAATGAGCAGTTCTTC

d_gene: NA
abundance: NA
v_gene: TRBV7-9
len: 15
j_gene: TRBJ2-7
CDR3aa: CASSLDGTSSYEQYF
CDR3nt: TGTGCCAGCAGCTTAGACGGGACGAGCTCCTACGAGCAGTACTTC

d_gene: NA
abundance: NA
v_gene: TRBV11-2
len: 13
j_gene: TRBJ1-2
CDR3aa: CASSLVVNYGYTF
CDR3nt: TGTGCCAGCAGCTTAGTCGTCAACTATGGCTACACCTTC

d_gene: TRBD2
abundance: NA
v_gene: TRBV7-9
len: 15
j_gene: TRBJ2-3
CDR3aa: CASSPVAGARDTQYF
CDR3nt: TGTGCCAGCAGCCCGGTAGCGGGAGCACGGGATACGCAGTATTTT

d_gene: NA
abundance: NA
v_gene: TRBV25-1
len: 15
j_gene: TRBJ1-2
CDR3aa: CASSARLGDVYGYTF
CDR3nt: TGTGCCAGCAGTGCCCGACTGGGGGACGTGTATGGCTACACCTTC

d_gene: NA
abundance: NA
v_gene: TRBV7-2
len: 12
j_gene: TRBJ2-7
CDR3aa: CASSWGDYEQYF
CDR3nt: TGTGCCAGCAGCTGGGGCGACTACGAGCAGTACTTC

d_gene: NA
abundance: NA
v_gene: TRBV19
len: 16
j_gene: TRBJ1-2
CDR3aa: CASSIDLTDPNYGYTF
CDR3nt: TGTGCCAGTAGTATAGATCTGACAGATCCCAACTATGGCTACACCTTC

d_gene: NA
abundance: NA
v_gene: TRBV11-2
len: 17
j_gene: TRBJ1-1
CDR3aa: CASSSTPWGEVDTEAFF
CDR3nt: TGTGCCAGCAGCTCGACCCCTTGGGGGGAGGTAGACACTGAAGCTTTCTTT

d_gene: NA
abundance: NA
v_gene: TRBV4-1
len: 14
j_gene: TRBJ2-1
CDR3aa: CASSLPTSSNEQFF
CDR3nt: TGCGCCAGCAGCCTCCCCACCAGTTCAAATGAGCAGTTCTTC

d_gene: NA
abundance: NA
v_gene: TRBV9
len: 15
j_gene: TRBJ1-5
CDR3aa: CASSPEGGSGQPQHF
CDR3nt: TGTGCCAGCAGCCCGGAAGGGGGATCGGGTCAGCCCCAGCATTTT

d_gene: NA
abundance: NA
v_gene: TRBV5-4
len: 18
j_gene: TRBJ2-2
CDR3aa: CASSLAFRGFEDTGELFF
CDR3nt: TGTGCCAGCAGCTTGGCCTTTCGGGGGTTTGAGGACACCGGGGAGCTGTTTTTT

d_gene: NA
abundance: NA
v_gene: TRBV27
len: 16
j_gene: TRBJ2-7
CDR3aa: CASSPRTGTLPYEQYF
CDR3nt: TGTGCCAGCAGCCCAAGGACCGGGACCCTCCCCTACGAGCAGTACTTC

d_gene: NA
abundance: NA
v_gene: TRBV7-9
len: 13
j_gene: TRBJ1-1
CDR3aa: CASTDYMNTEAFF
CDR3nt: TGTGCCAGCACAGATTACATGAACACTGAAGCTTTCTTT

d_gene: NA
abundance: NA
v_gene: TRBV27
len: 14
j_gene: TRBJ2-7
CDR3aa: CASSLFAGSYEQYF
CDR3nt: TGTGCCAGCAGTTTATTCGCGGGGTCCTACGAGCAGTACTTC

d_gene: TRBD2
abundance: NA
v_gene: TRBV5-4
len: 15
j_gene: TRBJ2-1
CDR3aa: CASRRTSGSMDEQFF
CDR3nt: TGTGCCAGCAGGCGGACTAGCGGGAGTATGGATGAGCAGTTCTTC

d_gene: NA
abundance: NA
v_gene: TRBV4-1
len: 15
j_gene: TRBJ1-5
CDR3aa: CASSQAGQINQPQHF
CDR3nt: TGCGCCAGCAGCCAGGCCGGACAGATTAATCAGCCCCAGCATTTT